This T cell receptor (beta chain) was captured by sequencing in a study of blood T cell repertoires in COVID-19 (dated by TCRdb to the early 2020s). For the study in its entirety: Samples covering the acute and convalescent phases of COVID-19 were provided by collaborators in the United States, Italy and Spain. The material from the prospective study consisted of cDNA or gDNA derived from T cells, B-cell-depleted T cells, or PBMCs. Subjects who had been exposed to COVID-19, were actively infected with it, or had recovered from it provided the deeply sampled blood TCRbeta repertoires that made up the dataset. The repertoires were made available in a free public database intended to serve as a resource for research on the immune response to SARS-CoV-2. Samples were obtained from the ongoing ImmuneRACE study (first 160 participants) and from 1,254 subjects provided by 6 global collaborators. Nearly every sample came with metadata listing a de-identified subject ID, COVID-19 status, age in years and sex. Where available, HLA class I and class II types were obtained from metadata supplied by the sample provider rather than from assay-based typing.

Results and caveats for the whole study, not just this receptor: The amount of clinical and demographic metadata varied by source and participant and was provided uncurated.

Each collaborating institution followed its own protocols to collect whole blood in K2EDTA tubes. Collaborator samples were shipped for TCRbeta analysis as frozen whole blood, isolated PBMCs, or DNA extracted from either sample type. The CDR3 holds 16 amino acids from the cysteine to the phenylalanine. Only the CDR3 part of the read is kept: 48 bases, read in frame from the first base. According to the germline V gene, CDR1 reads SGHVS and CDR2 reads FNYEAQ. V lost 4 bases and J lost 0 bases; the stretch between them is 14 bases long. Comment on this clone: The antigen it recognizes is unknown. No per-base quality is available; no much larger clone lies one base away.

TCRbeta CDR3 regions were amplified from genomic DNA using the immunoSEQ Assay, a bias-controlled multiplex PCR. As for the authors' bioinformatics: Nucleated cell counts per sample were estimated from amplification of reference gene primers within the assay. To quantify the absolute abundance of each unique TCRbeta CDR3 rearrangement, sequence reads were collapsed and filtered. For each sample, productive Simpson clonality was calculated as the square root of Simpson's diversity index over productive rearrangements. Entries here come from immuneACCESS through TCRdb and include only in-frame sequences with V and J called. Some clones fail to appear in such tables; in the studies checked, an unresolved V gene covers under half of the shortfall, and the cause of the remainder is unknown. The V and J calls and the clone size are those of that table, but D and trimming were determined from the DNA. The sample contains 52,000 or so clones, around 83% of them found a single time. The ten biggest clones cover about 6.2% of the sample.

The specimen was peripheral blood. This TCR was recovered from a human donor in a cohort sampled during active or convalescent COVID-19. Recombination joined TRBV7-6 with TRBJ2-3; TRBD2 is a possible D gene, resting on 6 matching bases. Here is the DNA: TGTGCCAGCAGCTCTGTCGGCGGGGTGAGCACAGATACGCAGTATTTT. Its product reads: CASSSVGGVSTDTQYF.